The rows below give T cell receptor beta chains drawn from one sample of a study of T cell responses to AZD1222 COVID-19 vaccine. Data came from immunoSEQ multiplex PCR; TCRdb stores just in-frame clones and leaves some out. The sample lists 65,000 to 85,000 clones, 90% to 95% occurring once. The input for sequencing was peripheral blood, taken on day 0 of AZD1222 vaccination. The source is an adult in good health. Both conserved end residues are part of each CDR3. A D gene is named only where the DNA matches it firmly. Size is omitted from some rows. Given values are once, few, many or a class for expanded clones.

V gene: TRBV3-1/TRBV3-2; J gene: TRBJ2-7; D gene: -; clone size: once; CDR3 protein: CASSPGTPSSYEQYF; CDR3 DNA: TGTGCCAGCAGCCCCGGGACACCGAGCTCCTACGAGCAGTACTTC
V gene: TRBV3-1/TRBV3-2; J gene: TRBJ1-1; D gene: TRBD1; clone size: -; CDR3 protein: CASSQPGTGSTEAFF; CDR3 DNA: TGTGCCAGCAGCCAACCCGGGACAGGGAGCACTGAAGCTTTCTTT
V gene: TRBV6-2/TRBV6-3; J gene: TRBJ2-6; D gene: TRBD1; clone size: -; CDR3 protein: CASSYRRQGGSGANVLTF; CDR3 DNA: TGTGCCAGCAGTTACCGCAGACAGGGGGGATCTGGGGCCAACGTCCTGACTTTC
V gene: TRBV9; J gene: TRBJ2-3; D gene: -; clone size: -; CDR3 protein: CASSVGGSTDTQYF; CDR3 DNA: TGTGCCAGCAGCGTAGGGGGAAGTACAGATACGCAGTATTTT
V gene: TRBV10-3; J gene: TRBJ2-7; D gene: -; clone size: -; CDR3 protein: CAIRGTVSSYEQYF; CDR3 DNA: TGTGCCATCAGGGGGACCGTTAGCTCCTACGAGCAGTACTTC
V gene: TRBV5-1; J gene: TRBJ2-3; D gene: TRBD1; clone size: -; CDR3 protein: CASSSGQPLSTDTQYF; CDR3 DNA: TGCGCCAGCAGCTCGGGACAGCCTCTTAGCACAGATACGCAGTATTTT
V gene: TRBV5-1; J gene: TRBJ2-7; D gene: -; clone size: -; CDR3 protein: CASSLQGNREQYF; CDR3 DNA: TGCGCCAGCAGCTTGCAGGGAAACCGGGAGCAGTACTTC
V gene: TRBV28; J gene: TRBJ2-4; D gene: TRBD1; clone size: once; CDR3 protein: CASSLAGGVAKNIQYF; CDR3 DNA: TGTGCCAGCAGTTTGGCAGGGGGTGTAGCCAAAAACATTCAGTACTTC
V gene: TRBV5-1; J gene: TRBJ1-6; D gene: -; clone size: -; CDR3 protein: CASSLVSSYNSPLHF; CDR3 DNA: TGCGCCAGCAGCTTGGTTAGCTCCTATAATTCACCCCTCCACTTT
V gene: TRBV28; J gene: TRBJ1-2; D gene: -; clone size: -; CDR3 protein: CASSSLRVKGGYTF; CDR3 DNA: TGTGCCAGCAGTTCCCTCAGGGTGAAAGGGGGCTACACCTTC
V gene: TRBV9; J gene: TRBJ2-3; D gene: -; clone size: -; CDR3 protein: CASSVGGPDTQYF; CDR3 DNA: TGTGCCAGCAGCGTAGGGGGGCCAGATACGCAGTATTTT
V gene: TRBV5-1; J gene: TRBJ2-5; D gene: -; clone size: -; CDR3 protein: CASSLDRELRYF; CDR3 DNA: TGCGCCAGCAGCTTGGATCGGGAGCTGAGGTACTTC
V gene: TRBV10-2; J gene: TRBJ2-7; D gene: TRBD2; clone size: -; CDR3 protein: CASLGLHSYEQYF; CDR3 DNA: TGCGCCAGCCTGGGACTACACTCCTACGAGCAGTACTTC
V gene: TRBV9; J gene: TRBJ1-6; D gene: TRBD1; clone size: -; CDR3 protein: CASSVDRVSPLHF; CDR3 DNA: TGTGCCAGCAGCGTGGACAGGGTTTCACCCCTCCACTTT
V gene: TRBV2; J gene: TRBJ1-3; D gene: -; clone size: once; CDR3 protein: CASSKGGQYGNTIYF; CDR3 DNA: TGTGCCAGCAGTAAGGGAGGACAGTACGGAAACACCATATATTTT
V gene: TRBV28; J gene: TRBJ1-5; D gene: TRBD1; clone size: -; CDR3 protein: CASSLSKGVHRGGGNQPQHF; CDR3 DNA: TGTGCCAGCAGTTTGTCTAAGGGGGTCCACAGGGGAGGAGGCAATCAGCCCCAGCATTTT
V gene: TRBV7-5; J gene: TRBJ1-5; D gene: -; clone size: -; CDR3 protein: CARSPPHQPQHF; CDR3 DNA: TGTGCCAGAAGCCCACCGCATCAGCCCCAGCATTTT
V gene: TRBV7-9; J gene: TRBJ2-7; D gene: -; clone size: -; CDR3 protein: CASSLAAGQMGEQYF; CDR3 DNA: TGTGCCAGCAGCTTAGCGGCAGGGCAGATGGGCGAGCAGTACTTC
V gene: TRBV7-9; J gene: TRBJ2-7; D gene: -; clone size: -; CDR3 protein: CASSLVSGQAYEQYF; CDR3 DNA: TGTGCCAGCAGCCTAGTCTCGGGGCAGGCCTACGAGCAGTACTTC
V gene: TRBV9; J gene: TRBJ1-3; D gene: -; clone size: -; CDR3 protein: CASSVDDRLLGNTIYF; CDR3 DNA: TGTGCCAGCAGCGTAGATGATAGGCTCCTAGGAAACACCATATATTTT
V gene: TRBV30; J gene: TRBJ1-4; D gene: -; clone size: few; CDR3 protein: CAWSGQGIREKLFF; CDR3 DNA: TGTGCCTGGAGTGGGCAGGGGATACGGGAAAAACTGTTTTTT
V gene: TRBV14; J gene: TRBJ2-3; D gene: TRBD2; clone size: -; CDR3 protein: CASSPSGGAADTQYF; CDR3 DNA: TGTGCCAGCAGTCCCAGCGGGGGGGCGGCAGATACGCAGTATTTT
V gene: TRBV24-1; J gene: TRBJ2-1; D gene: -; clone size: -; CDR3 protein: CATSDTGTGVVDEQFF; CDR3 DNA: TGTGCCACCAGTGATACCGGGACTGGGGTCGTTGATGAGCAGTTCTTC
V gene: TRBV11-2; J gene: TRBJ1-1; D gene: -; clone size: once; CDR3 protein: CASSLVRGGTEAFF; CDR3 DNA: TGTGCCAGCAGCTTAGTTAGGGGGGGAACTGAAGCTTTCTTT
V gene: TRBV21-1; J gene: TRBJ1-3; D gene: -; clone size: -; CDR3 protein: CASSKTEACVASNTIYF; CDR3 DNA: TGTGCCAGCAGCAAAACGGAGGCCTGTGTTGCTTCGAACACCATATATTTT
V gene: TRBV3-1/TRBV3-2; J gene: TRBJ1-2; D gene: -; clone size: -; CDR3 protein: CASSQDVGIGYTF; CDR3 DNA: TGTGCCAGCAGCCAAGATGTCGGGATTGGCTACACCTTC
V gene: TRBV4-3; J gene: TRBJ2-5; D gene: TRBD2; clone size: -; CDR3 protein: CASSQVTSAAQETQYF; CDR3 DNA: TGCGCCAGCAGCCAAGTGACTAGCGCGGCACAAGAGACCCAGTACTTC
V gene: TRBV7-9; J gene: TRBJ2-5; D gene: -; clone size: -; CDR3 protein: CASSPGAEGWETQYF; CDR3 DNA: TGTGCCAGCAGCCCCGGAGCGGAGGGTTGGGAGACCCAGTACTTC
V gene: TRBV28; J gene: TRBJ1-1; D gene: -; clone size: -; CDR3 protein: CASSLPLGSRGNTEAFF; CDR3 DNA: TGTGCCAGCAGTTTACCCCTCGGGTCCAGGGGGAACACTGAAGCTTTCTTT
V gene: TRBV18; J gene: TRBJ1-2; D gene: -; clone size: once; CDR3 protein: CASSRWEETVPNYGYTF; CDR3 DNA: TGTGCCAGCTCAAGATGGGAAGAGACAGTTCCTAACTATGGCTACACCTTC
V gene: TRBV5-1; J gene: TRBJ2-3; D gene: -; clone size: -; CDR3 protein: CASSATDTQYF; CDR3 DNA: TGCGCCAGCAGCGCCACAGATACGCAGTATTTT
V gene: TRBV28; J gene: TRBJ1-2; D gene: -; clone size: -; CDR3 protein: CASSLHGAGDYGYTF; CDR3 DNA: TGTGCCAGCAGTTTACATGGGGCGGGAGACTATGGCTACACCTTC
V gene: TRBV27; J gene: TRBJ1-1; D gene: -; clone size: -; CDR3 protein: CASSLARYTEAFF; CDR3 DNA: TGTGCCAGCAGTTTGGCTCGGTACACTGAAGCTTTCTTT
V gene: TRBV27; J gene: TRBJ1-1; D gene: TRBD1; clone size: -; CDR3 protein: CASSLGTGGNTEAFF; CDR3 DNA: TGTGCCAGCAGTTTAGGGACAGGGGGAAACACTGAAGCTTTCTTT
V gene: TRBV7-2; J gene: TRBJ2-7; D gene: -; clone size: -; CDR3 protein: CASSLASGPYEQYF; CDR3 DNA: TGTGCCAGCAGCTTAGCGTCGGGGCCATACGAGCAGTACTTC
V gene: TRBV18; J gene: TRBJ1-4; D gene: -; clone size: -; CDR3 protein: CASSPISGGWGEKLFF; CDR3 DNA: TGTGCCAGCTCACCAATATCCGGGGGCTGGGGTGAAAAACTGTTTTTT
V gene: TRBV6-5; J gene: TRBJ2-3; D gene: -; clone size: -; CDR3 protein: CASSSLRTDTQYF; CDR3 DNA: TGTGCCAGCAGTTCACTTCGCACAGATACGCAGTATTTT
V gene: TRBV5-1; J gene: TRBJ1-5; D gene: TRBD1; clone size: -; CDR3 protein: CASSLGQGASQPQHF; CDR3 DNA: TGCGCCAGCAGCTTGGGGCAGGGGGCGAGTCAGCCCCAGCATTTT
V gene: TRBV3-1/TRBV3-2; J gene: TRBJ2-7; D gene: TRBD2; clone size: -; CDR3 protein: CASSQGGGSHVSRTF; CDR3 DNA: TGTGCCAGCAGCCAAGGGGGGGGGTCCCACGTATCCCGTACTTTC
V gene: TRBV7-9; J gene: TRBJ2-7; D gene: -; clone size: -; CDR3 protein: CASSLDWVSYEQYF; CDR3 DNA: TGTGCCAGCAGCTTAGATTGGGTTTCCTACGAGCAGTACTTC
V gene: TRBV28; J gene: TRBJ2-1; D gene: TRBD1; clone size: -; CDR3 protein: CASSPNRDRAYNEQFF; CDR3 DNA: TGTGCCAGCAGTCCCAACCGGGACAGGGCCTACAATGAGCAGTTCTTC
V gene: TRBV28; J gene: TRBJ1-4; D gene: -; clone size: -; CDR3 protein: CASSLVRYNEKLFF; CDR3 DNA: TGTGCCAGCAGTTTAGTCAGGTATAATGAAAAACTGTTTTTT
V gene: TRBV6-6; J gene: TRBJ1-1; D gene: -; clone size: -; CDR3 protein: CASEQLGGEAFF; CDR3 DNA: TGTGCCAGCGAACAACTAGGGGGTGAAGCTTTCTTT
V gene: TRBV7-3; J gene: TRBJ2-3; D gene: TRBD2; clone size: -; CDR3 protein: CASSPSGGTDTQYF; CDR3 DNA: TGTGCCAGCAGCCCAAGCGGGGGCACGGATACGCAGTATTTT
V gene: TRBV5-1; J gene: TRBJ2-5; D gene: TRBD2; clone size: -; CDR3 protein: CASTPLAGGQETQYF; CDR3 DNA: TGCGCCAGCACCCCACTAGCGGGGGGACAAGAGACCCAGTACTTC
V gene: TRBV5-4; J gene: TRBJ2-7; D gene: -; clone size: -; CDR3 protein: CASSSPLRGSYEQYF; CDR3 DNA: TGTGCCAGCAGCTCGCCACTCAGGGGTTCCTACGAGCAGTACTTC
V gene: TRBV4-1; J gene: TRBJ2-2; D gene: -; clone size: -; CDR3 protein: CASSQEGWGAGELFF; CDR3 DNA: TGCGCCAGCAGCCAAGAGGGTTGGGGTGCCGGGGAGCTGTTTTTT